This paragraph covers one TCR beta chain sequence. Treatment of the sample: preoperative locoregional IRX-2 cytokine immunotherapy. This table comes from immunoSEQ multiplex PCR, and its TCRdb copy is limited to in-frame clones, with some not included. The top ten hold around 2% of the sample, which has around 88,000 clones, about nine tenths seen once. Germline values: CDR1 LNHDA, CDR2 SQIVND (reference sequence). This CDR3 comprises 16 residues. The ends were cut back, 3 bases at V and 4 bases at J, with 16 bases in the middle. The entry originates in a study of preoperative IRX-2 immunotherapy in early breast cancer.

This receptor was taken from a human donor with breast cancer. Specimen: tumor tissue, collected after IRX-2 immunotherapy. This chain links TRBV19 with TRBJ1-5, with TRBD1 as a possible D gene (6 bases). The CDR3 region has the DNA TGTGCCAGTAGTATGGACGGCGCTAGGGGGAATCAGCCCCAGCATTTT. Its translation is CASSMDGARGNQPQHF.